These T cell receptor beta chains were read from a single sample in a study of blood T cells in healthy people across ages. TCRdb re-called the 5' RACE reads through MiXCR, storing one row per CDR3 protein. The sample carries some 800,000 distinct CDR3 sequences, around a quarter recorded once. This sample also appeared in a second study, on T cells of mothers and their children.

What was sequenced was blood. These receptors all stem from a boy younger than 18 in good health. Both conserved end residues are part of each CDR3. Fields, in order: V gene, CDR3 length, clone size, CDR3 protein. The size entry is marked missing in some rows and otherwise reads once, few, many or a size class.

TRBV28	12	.	CASSLGSGEQFF
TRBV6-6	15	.	CASSYSTASGNTIYF
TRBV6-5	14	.	CASSPAWVNPEAFF
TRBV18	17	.	CASSPALGTGDNEKLFF
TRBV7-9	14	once	CASSGPLDNSPLHF
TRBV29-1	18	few	CSSHRGPGTSGSQETQYF
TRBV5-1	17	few	CASSLERATSGANVLTF
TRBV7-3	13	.	CASSSNIQETQYF
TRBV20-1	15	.	CSATLLAGAIDTQYF
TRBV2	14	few	CASSRSGPDTEAFF
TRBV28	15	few	CASSFQRGLAYGYTF
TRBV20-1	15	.	CSAPRAGSNQETQYF
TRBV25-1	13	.	CASSAHPLGGYTF
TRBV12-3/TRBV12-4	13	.	CASSLLTGYEQYF
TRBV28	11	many	CASSLIETQYF
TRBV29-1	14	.	CSAMGGAATYEQYF
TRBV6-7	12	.	CASSYMLTEAFF
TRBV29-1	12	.	CSVVGQGYGYTF
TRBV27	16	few	CASSLEGDASTDTQYF
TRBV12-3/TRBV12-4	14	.	CASSFGLYNSPLHF
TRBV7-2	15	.	CASSPGTGLSGELFF
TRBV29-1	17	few	CSVEDPVSGRTAGELFF
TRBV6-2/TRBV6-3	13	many	CASRGQLNTEAFF
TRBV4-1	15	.	CASSQDPQGVDEQYF
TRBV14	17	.	CASSQDWGSSYNSPLHF
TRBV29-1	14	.	CSVGTGRPYNEQFF
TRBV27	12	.	CASSPIQGWQYF
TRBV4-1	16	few	CASSQDVAGGLYEQYF
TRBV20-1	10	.	CSASQYGYTF
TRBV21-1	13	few	CASVPRQGNEQFF
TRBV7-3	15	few	CASSQTSGGHNEQFF
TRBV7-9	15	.	CASSLAEEIQETQYF
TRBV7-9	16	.	CASSPPLGTGEETQYF
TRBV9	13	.	CASSPTTWETQYF
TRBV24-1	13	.	CATTTGTADIRYF
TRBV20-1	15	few	CSARDWAGPTYEQYF
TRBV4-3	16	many	CASSQAVDAPSYEQYF
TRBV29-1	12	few	CSMGRGPDEQYF
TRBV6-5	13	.	CASTTWPLYGYTF
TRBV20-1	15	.	CSAPTAGSAYNEQFF
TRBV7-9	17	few	CASSTTPSGVWTGELFF
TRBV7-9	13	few	CASSRRGAYEQYF
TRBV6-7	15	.	CASSYSRGAAGELFF
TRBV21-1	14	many	CASGDQGISYEQYF